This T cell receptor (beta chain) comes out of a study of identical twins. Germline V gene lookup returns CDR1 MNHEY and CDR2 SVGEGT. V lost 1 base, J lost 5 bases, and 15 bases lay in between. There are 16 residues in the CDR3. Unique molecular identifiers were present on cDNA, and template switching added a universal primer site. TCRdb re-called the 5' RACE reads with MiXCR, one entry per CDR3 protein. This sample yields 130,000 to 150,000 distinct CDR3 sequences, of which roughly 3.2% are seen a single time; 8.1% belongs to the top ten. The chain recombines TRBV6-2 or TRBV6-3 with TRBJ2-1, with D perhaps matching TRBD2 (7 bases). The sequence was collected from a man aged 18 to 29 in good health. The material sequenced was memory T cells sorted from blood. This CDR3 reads CASSYWGGRPHNEQFF. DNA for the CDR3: TGTGCCAGCAGTTACTGGGGGGGGCGTCCCCACAATGAGCAGTTCTTC.